Each of the 10 T cell receptor beta chains below was sequenced from the same sample in a study of CD8 T cells in ankylosing spondylitis. One entry per CDR3 protein results from TCRdb running MiXCR on the 5' RACE reads. The sample has some 450,000 distinct CDR3 sequences, more than 15% seen once. General observations from the study: Made up of roughly 8 highly homologous variants, a TCR beta motif appeared characteristic of ankylosing spondylitis blood.

Antigens for these TCRs are unknown. Source material: blood, either unsorted or a sorted T cell fraction (not recorded which). The receptors were sampled from a male donor with ankylosing spondylitis.

This clonotype has more than one count but fewer than ten. The chain couples TRBV29-1 to TRBJ1-3, with D maybe TRBD1 (5 bases). Germline CDR1 is SQVTM and CDR2 is ANQGSEA. The CDR3 covers 13 residues. Trimming left V 4 bases short and J 4 bases short, with 11 bases between. For the CDR3, the DNA is TGCAGCGTTGGCCAGGGTGCCGGAAACACCATATATTTT. Amino acids: CSVGQGAGNTIYF.

This chain connects TRBV20-1 to TRBJ1-4; D remains unclear. Trimming left V 6 bases short and J 7 bases short, with 9 bases between. Looked up from germline, CDR1 is DFQATT and CDR2 is SNEGSKA (reference sequence). The CDR3 is made up of 11 amino acids. CDR3: CSATEAEKLFF. The CDR3 nucleotides read TGCAGTGCCACAGAGGCTGAAAAACTGTTTTTT.

This sequence joins TRBV24-1 and TRBJ2-7, with 12 nucleotides matching TRBD2. Trimming at V came to 0 bases and at J to 4 bases, leaving 3 bases not matched to a gene. CDR3 length: 16 amino acids. Germline V CDR1 and CDR2: KGHDR, SFDVKD. The CDR3 reads CATSDLQLAGGYEQYF. CDR3 nucleotide sequence: TGTGCCACCAGTGATTTGCAACTAGCGGGGGGATACGAGCAGTACTTC.

The rearrangement uses TRBV5-1 and TRBJ1-1; TRBD1 is a possible D gene (6 bases). CDR1 SGHRS and CDR2 YFSETQ come from the germline V gene. Trimming took off 5 bases at V and 5 bases at J, with 13 bases between the two ends. This CDR3 has 13 residues. In nucleotides, the CDR3 is TGCGCCAGCAGAATCGGGGGGCTTACTGAAGCTTTCTTT. Translating gives CASRIGGLTEAFF.

This clonotype was seen repeatedly, ten times or more. V gene TRBV7-9 combines with J gene TRBJ2-7; 8 bases are a match to TRBD2. V trimming: 3 bases; J trimming: 6 bases; junction bases outside the gene matches: 13. CDR3 length equals 16 residues. From germline, CDR1 is SEHNR and CDR2 FQNEAQ (reference sequence). Written as DNA, the CDR3 is TGTGCCAGCAGCTTGGGACTAGGGGAGGCCCCTCGCGAGCAGTACTTC. This codes for CASSLGLGEAPREQYF.

This clonotype was counted between two and nine times. The J gene is TRBJ2-1, the V gene TRBV30, with D perhaps matching TRBD1 (5 bases). The CDR3 loop spans 14 amino acids. CDR1 is GTSNPN, CDR2 SVGIG, per germline (reference sequence). The germline V and J ends were trimmed by 0 bases and 7 bases, with 13 bases remaining between them. CDR3 protein: CAWSVTLSGNEQFF. The CDR3 DNA follows: TGTGCCTGGAGTGTTACCCTTTCAGGGAATGAGCAGTTCTTC.

Only a few counts were recorded for this clonotype. The chain is built from TRBV5-1 and TRBJ2-2; D is undetermined. Looked up from germline, CDR1 is SGHRS and CDR2 is YFSETQ. This CDR3 contains 16 residues. V was shortened by 0 bases and J by 4 bases, with 13 bases between the two germline ends. CDR3 region: CASSLGQRVPTGELFF. The CDR3 DNA reads as TGCGCCAGCAGCTTGGGGCAGCGAGTCCCCACCGGGGAGCTGTTTTTT.

The chain couples TRBV7-2 to TRBJ2-7, with 11 bases aligning to TRBD1. The CDR3 spans 14 residues. Germline V gene sequence: CDR1 SGHTA, CDR2 FQGNSA. V was pared by 4 bases and J by 6 bases, with 5 bases of the junction left unmatched. CDR3 sequence (DNA): TGTGCCAGCAGCTCCCGGGACAGGGGGTCCGAGCAGTACTTC. Translating it yields CASSSRDRGSEQYF.

There are a few counts of this clonotype. The V gene is TRBV24-1, the J gene TRBJ2-6; maybe TRBD2 (6 bases). In germline, CDR1 is KGHDR, CDR2 SFDVKD. The CDR3 is 18 amino acids. Deletions cut 12 bases from V and 0 bases from J, with 23 bases between. CDR3 protein: CASILPGEAPSGANVLTF. CDR3 coding DNA: TGTGCCTCGATTCTTCCTGGGGAGGCCCCCTCTGGGGCCAACGTCCTGACTTTC.

This clonotype was found a few times. The rearrangement links TRBV5-1 to TRBJ2-5, with 12 bases that match TRBD2. V was pared by 2 bases and J by 3 bases, with 5 bases of the junction left unmatched. The germline gives CDR1 SGHRS, CDR2 YFSETQ. CDR3 length equals 16 residues. The CDR3 is CASSLGLAGRKETQYF. DNA of the CDR3: TGCGCCAGCAGCTTAGGACTAGCGGGAAGGAAAGAGACCCAGTACTTC.